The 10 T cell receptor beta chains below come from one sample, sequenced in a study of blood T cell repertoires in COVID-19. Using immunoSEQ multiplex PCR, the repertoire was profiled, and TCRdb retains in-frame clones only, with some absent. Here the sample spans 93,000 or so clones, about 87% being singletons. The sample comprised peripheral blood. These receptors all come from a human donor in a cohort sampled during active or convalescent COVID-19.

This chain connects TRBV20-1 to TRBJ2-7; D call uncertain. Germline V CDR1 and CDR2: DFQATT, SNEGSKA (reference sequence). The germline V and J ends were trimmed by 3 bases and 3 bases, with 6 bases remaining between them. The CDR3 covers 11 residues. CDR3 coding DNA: TGCAGTGCTAGTCGCAGCTACGAGCAGTACTTC. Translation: CSASRSYEQYF.

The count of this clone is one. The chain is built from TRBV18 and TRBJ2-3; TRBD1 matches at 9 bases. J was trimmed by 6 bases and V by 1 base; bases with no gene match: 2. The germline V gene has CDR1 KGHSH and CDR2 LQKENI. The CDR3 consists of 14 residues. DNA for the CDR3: TGTGCCAGCTCACCACTACAGGGGGCCGATACGCAGTATTTT. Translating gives CASSPLQGADTQYF.

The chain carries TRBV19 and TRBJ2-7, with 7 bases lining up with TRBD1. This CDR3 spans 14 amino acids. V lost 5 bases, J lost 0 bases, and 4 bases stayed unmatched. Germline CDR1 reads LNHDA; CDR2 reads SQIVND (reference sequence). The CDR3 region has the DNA TGTGCCAGTAGTCGACAGGGAAGCTCCTACGAGCAGTACTTC. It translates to CASSRQGSSYEQYF.

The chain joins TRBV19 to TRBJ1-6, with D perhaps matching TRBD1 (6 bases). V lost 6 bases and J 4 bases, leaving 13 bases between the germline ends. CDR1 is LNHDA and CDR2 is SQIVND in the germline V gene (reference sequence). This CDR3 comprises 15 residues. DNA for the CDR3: TGTGCCAGTAGACGGGACATTCTTTATAATTCACCCCTCCACTTT. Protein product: CASRRDILYNSPLHF.

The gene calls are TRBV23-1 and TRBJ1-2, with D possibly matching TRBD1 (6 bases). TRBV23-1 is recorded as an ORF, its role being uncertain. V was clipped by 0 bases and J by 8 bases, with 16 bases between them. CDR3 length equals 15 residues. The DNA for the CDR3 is TGCGCCAGCAGTCAATCGGGGCAGGGGACGAGGGGCTACACCTTC. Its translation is CASSQSGQGTRGYTF.

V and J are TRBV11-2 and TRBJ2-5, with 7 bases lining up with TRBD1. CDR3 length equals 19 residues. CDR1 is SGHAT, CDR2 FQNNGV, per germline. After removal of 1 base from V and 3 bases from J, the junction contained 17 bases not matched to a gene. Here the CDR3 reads CASSLVYGQPGTAEETQYF. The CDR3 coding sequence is TGTGCCAGCAGCTTAGTCTATGGACAACCGGGGACAGCAGAAGAGACCCAGTACTTC. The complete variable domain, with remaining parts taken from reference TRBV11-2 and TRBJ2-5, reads EAGVAQSPRYKIIEKRQSVAFWCNPISGHATLYWYQQILGQGPKLLIQFQNNGVVDDSQLPKDRFSAERLKGVDSTLKIQPAKLEDSAVYLCASSLVYGQPGTAEETQYFGPGTRLLVL.

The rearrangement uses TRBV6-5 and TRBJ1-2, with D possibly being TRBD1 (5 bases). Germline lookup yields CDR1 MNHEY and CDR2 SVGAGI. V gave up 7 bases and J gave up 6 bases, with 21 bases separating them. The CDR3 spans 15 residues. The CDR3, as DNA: TGTGCCAGCACTCAAGACAGTTTGGGGATCGATGGCTACACCTTC. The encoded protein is CASTQDSLGIDGYTF.

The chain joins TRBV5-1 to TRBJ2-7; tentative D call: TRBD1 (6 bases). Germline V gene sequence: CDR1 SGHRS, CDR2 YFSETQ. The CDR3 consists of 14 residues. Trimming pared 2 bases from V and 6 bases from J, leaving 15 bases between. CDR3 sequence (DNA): TGCGCCAGCAGCTTTGTCAGGGGATCGGTCGAGCAGTACTTC. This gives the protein CASSFVRGSVEQYF.

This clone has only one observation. CDR3 loop: CASSYSYTGANVLTF. CDR3 nucleotides: TGTGCCAGCAGTTACTCGTACACTGGGGCCAACGTCCTGACTTTC. The chain links TRBV6-5 to TRBJ2-6; the D is unclear. Germline V gives CDR1 MNHEY, CDR2 SVGAGI. CDR3 length: 15 amino acids. The germline V and J ends were trimmed by 0 bases and 2 bases, with 5 bases remaining between them.

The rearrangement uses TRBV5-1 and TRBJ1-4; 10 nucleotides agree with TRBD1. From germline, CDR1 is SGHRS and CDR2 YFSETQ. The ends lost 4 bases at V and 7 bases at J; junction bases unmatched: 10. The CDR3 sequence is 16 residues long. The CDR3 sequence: CASSTMPGQGFEKLFF. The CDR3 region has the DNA TGCGCCAGCAGCACGATGCCGGGACAGGGGTTTGAAAAACTGTTTTTT.